This T cell receptor beta chain is from a study of blood T cell repertoires in COVID-19. Some clones are missing from TCRdb's copy, which holds only in-frame ones; the method was immunoSEQ multiplex PCR. The sample lists about 270,000 clones; about 87% were seen once. Participant age was about 18 to 89 years, and participants resided in roughly 25 US areas. Each participant's cohort was designated according to participant-reported clinical history. Trimming cost V 0 bases and J 10 bases, with 14 bases left between them. The CDR3 sequence is 15 residues long. Germline V gene data show CDR1 as SGDLS and CDR2 as YYNGEE.

This sequence was found in a woman aged 35 to 49 with acute COVID-19. The sample taken for sequencing was PBMCs or T cells enriched from blood (not recorded which). The chain is built from TRBV9 and TRBJ1-6; D is undetermined. CDR3 sequence (DNA): TGTGCCAGCAGCGTAGGAGCGGTGATGGGGTCACCCCTCCACTTT. Translating it yields CASSVGAVMGSPLHF.